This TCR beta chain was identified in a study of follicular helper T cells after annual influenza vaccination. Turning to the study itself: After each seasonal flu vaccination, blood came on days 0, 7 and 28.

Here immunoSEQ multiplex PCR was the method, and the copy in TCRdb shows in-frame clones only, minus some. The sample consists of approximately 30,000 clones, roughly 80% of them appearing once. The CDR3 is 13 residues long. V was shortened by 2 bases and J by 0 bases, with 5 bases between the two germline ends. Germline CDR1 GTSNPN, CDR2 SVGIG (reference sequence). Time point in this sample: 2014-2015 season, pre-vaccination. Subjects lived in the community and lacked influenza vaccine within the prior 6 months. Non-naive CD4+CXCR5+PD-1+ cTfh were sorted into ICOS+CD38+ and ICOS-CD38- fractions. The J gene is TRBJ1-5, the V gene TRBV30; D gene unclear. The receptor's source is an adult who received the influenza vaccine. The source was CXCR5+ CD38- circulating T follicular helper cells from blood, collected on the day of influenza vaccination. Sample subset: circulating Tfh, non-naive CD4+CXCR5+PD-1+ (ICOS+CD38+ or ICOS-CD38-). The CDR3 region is CAWSTSSNQPQHF. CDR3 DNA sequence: TGTGCCTGGAGTACCAGTAGCAATCAGCCCCAGCATTTT.